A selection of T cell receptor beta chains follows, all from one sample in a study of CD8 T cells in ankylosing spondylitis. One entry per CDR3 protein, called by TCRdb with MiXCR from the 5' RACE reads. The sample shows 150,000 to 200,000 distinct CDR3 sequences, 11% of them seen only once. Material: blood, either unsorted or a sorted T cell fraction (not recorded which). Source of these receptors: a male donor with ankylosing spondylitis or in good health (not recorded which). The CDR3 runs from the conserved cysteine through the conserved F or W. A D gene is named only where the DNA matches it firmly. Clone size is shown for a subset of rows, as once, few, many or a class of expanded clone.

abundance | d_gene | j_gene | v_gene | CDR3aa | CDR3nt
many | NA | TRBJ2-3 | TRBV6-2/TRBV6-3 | CASSYSLAGVSTDTQYF | TGTGCCAGCAGTTACTCCCTAGCAGGCGTCTCCACAGATACGCAGTATTTT
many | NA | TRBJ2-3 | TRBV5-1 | CASSLGISSTDTQYF | TGCGCCAGCAGCTTGGGAATAAGTTCCACAGATACGCAGTATTTT
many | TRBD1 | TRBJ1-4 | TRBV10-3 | CAISETGGGEKLFF | TGTGCCATCAGTGAAACAGGGGGCGGCGAAAAACTGTTTTTT
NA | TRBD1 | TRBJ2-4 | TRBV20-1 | CSARESAGGWMENIQYF | TGCAGTGCTAGAGAGAGTGCAGGGGGCTGGATGGAGAACATTCAGTACTTC
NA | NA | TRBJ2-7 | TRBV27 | CASTGASSAYEQYF | TGTGCCAGCACAGGGGCCTCGTCAGCTTACGAGCAGTACTTC
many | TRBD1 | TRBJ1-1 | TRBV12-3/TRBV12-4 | CASSLGGHRGSEAFF | TGTGCCAGCAGTTTAGGGGGCCACAGGGGCTCCGAAGCTTTCTTT
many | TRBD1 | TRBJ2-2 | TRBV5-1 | CASSLRQGSNTGELFF | TGCGCCAGCAGCCTGAGACAGGGTTCGAACACCGGGGAGCTGTTTTTT
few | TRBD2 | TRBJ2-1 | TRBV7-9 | CASSLAVAGNNEQFF | TGTGCCAGCAGCTTAGCGGTAGCGGGGAACAATGAGCAGTTCTTC
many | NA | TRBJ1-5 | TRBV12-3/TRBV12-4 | CASKSTNQPQHF | TGTGCCAGCAAGTCTACCAATCAGCCCCAGCATTTT
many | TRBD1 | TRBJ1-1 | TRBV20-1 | CSASALQGEKAFF | TGCAGTGCTAGTGCCCTGCAGGGGGAGAAAGCTTTCTTT
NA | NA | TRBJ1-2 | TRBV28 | CASSQGGDPGRYGYTF | TGTGCCAGCAGCCAAGGAGGGGATCCGGGGCGGTATGGCTACACCTTC
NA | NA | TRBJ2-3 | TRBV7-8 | CTSSFEGTQYF | TGTACCAGCAGCTTTGAGGGTACGCAGTATTTT
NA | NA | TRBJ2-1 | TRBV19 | CASSMGLNSDEQFF | TGTGCCAGTAGTATGGGACTGAATAGCGATGAGCAGTTCTTC
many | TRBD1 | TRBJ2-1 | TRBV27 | CASRLGQGVREWYNEQFF | TGTGCCAGCCGCCTCGGGCAGGGGGTGAGGGAATGGTACAATGAGCAGTTCTTC
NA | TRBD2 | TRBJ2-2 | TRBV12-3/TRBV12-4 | CASSLRLAGAVKAGELFF | TGTGCCAGCAGTTTACGACTAGCGGGAGCGGTTAAGGCCGGGGAGCTGTTTTTT
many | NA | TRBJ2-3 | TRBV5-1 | CASSRGNEDTQYF | TGCGCCAGCAGCCGGGGAAACGAGGATACGCAGTATTTT
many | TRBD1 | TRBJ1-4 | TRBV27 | CASQKGQGMEKLFF | TGTGCCAGTCAGAAGGGACAGGGTATGGAAAAACTGTTTTTT
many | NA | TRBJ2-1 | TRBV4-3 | CASSQDRVGDEQFF | TGCGCCAGCAGCCAAGATCGGGTGGGCGATGAGCAGTTCTTC
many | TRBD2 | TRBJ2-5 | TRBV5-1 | CASSSSGSKETQYF | TGCGCCAGCAGCTCTAGCGGGAGTAAAGAGACCCAGTACTTC
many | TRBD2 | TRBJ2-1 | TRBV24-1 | CATSDRSGVEYNEQFF | TGTGCCACCAGTGACCGTAGCGGGGTCGAGTACAATGAGCAGTTCTTC
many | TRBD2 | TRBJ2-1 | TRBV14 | CASSQAGGAYNEQFF | TGTGCCAGCAGCCAAGCGGGAGGGGCGTACAATGAGCAGTTCTTC
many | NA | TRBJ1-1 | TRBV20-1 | CSATQGRTEAFF | TGCAGTGCTACGCAGGGGAGAACTGAAGCTTTCTTT
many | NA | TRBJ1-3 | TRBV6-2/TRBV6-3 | CASSPGTAQRNTIYF | TGTGCCAGCAGCCCCGGGACCGCCCAAAGAAACACCATATATTTT
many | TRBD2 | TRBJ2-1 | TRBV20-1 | CSASSGGRLNEQFF | TGCAGTGCTTCTAGCGGGGGGCGTTTGAATGAGCAGTTCTTC
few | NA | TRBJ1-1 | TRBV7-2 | CASSLSEGTEAFF | TGTGCCAGCAGCTTATCTGAAGGCACTGAAGCTTTCTTT
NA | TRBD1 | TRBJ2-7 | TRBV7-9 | CVSSSRTGGGTSEQYF | TGTGTCAGCAGCTCCCGGACAGGGGGCGGAACAAGCGAGCAGTACTTC
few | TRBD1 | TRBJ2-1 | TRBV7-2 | CASHWGQGLHNEQFF | TGTGCCAGTCATTGGGGACAGGGGCTCCACAATGAGCAGTTCTTC
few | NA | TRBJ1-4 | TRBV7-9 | CASSPGDTGNEKLFF | TGTGCCAGCAGCCCCGGGGACACCGGTAATGAAAAACTGTTTTTT
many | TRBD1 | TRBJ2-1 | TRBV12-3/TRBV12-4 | CASSLDQGARNEQFF | TGTGCCAGCAGTTTAGACCAGGGGGCGCGAAATGAGCAGTTCTTC
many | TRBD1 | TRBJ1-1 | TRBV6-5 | CASSSMGQLNTEAFF | TGTGCCAGCAGTTCCATGGGACAGCTTAACACTGAAGCTTTCTTT
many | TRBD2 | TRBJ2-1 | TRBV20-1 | CSARGPLAGEGHEQFF | TGCAGTGCTAGAGGCCCTCTAGCGGGTGAGGGCCATGAGCAGTTCTTC
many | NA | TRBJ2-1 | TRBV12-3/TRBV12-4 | CASNPDGGAPFF | TGTGCCAGCAACCCGGACGGAGGGGCCCCGTTCTTC
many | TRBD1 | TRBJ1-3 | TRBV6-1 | CASSGDEKVRGVYF | TGTGCCAGCAGTGGTGACGAGAAAGTCAGGGGGGTATATTTT